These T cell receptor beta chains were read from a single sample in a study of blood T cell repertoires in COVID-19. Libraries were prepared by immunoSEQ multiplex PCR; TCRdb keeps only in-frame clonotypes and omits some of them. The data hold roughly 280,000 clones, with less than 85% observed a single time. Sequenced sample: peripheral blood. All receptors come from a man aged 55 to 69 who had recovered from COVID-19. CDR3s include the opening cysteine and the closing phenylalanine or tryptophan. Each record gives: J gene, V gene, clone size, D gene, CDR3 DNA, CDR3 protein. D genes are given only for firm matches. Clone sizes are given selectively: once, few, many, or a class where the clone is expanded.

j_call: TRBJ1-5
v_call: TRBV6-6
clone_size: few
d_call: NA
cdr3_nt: TGTGCCAGCACCAAAGGGGAAATGCAGCCCCAGCATTTT
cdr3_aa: CASTKGEMQPQHF

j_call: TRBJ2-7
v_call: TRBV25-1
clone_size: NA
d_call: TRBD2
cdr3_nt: TGTGCCAGCGAGTCTAGCGGCACCTCCTACGAGCAGTACTTC
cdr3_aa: CASESSGTSYEQYF

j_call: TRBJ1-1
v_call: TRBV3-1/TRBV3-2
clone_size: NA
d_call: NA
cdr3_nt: TGTGCCAGCAGCCAAGGGGGGCGGATGAACACTGAAGCTTTCTTT
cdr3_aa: CASSQGGRMNTEAFF

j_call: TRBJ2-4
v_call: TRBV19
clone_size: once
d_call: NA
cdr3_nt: TGTGCCAGTAGTAACACAGGAAATTTAGCCAAAAACATTCAGTACTTC
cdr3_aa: CASSNTGNLAKNIQYF

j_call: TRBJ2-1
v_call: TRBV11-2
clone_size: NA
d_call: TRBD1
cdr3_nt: TGTGCCAGCAGCTTAGGCAGGGGGCTAGAAGAGCAGTTCTTC
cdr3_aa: CASSLGRGLEEQFF

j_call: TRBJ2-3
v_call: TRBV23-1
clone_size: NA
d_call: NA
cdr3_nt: TGCGCCAGCAGTCAATGGTTCCGCGTGAGAGATACGCAGTATTTT
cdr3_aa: CASSQWFRVRDTQYF

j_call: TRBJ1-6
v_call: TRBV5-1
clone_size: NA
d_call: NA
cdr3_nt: TGCGCCAGCAGCTTGGAAAAACCGCGGTCACCCCTCCACTTT
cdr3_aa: CASSLEKPRSPLHF

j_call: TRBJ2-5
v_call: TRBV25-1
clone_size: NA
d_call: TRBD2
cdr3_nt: TGTGCCAGCAGTGGGCGGGAGAAGACCCAGTACTTC
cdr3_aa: CASSGREKTQYF

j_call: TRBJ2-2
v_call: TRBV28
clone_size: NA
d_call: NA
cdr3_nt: TGTGCCAGCACCTCGACAGCGAACACCGGGGAGCTGTTTTTT
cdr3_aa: CASTSTANTGELFF

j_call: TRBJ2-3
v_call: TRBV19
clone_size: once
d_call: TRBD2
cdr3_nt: TGTGCCAGTAGTACTGGACTAGCGGGGGTGAAGACAGATACGCAGTATTTT
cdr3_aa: CASSTGLAGVKTDTQYF

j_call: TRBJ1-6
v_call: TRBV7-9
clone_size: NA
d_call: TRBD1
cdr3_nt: TGTGCCAGCAGCTTAGCGAACAGGGGGTCGTCACCCCTCCACTTT
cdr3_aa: CASSLANRGSSPLHF

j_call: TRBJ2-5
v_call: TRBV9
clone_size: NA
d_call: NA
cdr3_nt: TGTGCCAGCAGCGTAGGGCAGCGGCAAGAGACCCAGTACTTC
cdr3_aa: CASSVGQRQETQYF

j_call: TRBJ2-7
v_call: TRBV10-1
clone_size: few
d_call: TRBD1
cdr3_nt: TGCGCCAGCAGTGACGCACAGGGGGCAACACTGCAGTACTTC
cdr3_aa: CASSDAQGATLQYF

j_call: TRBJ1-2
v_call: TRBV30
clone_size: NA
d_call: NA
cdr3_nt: TGTGCCGGCACTTCCTGGCGGTACGGCTACACCTTC
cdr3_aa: CAGTSWRYGYTF

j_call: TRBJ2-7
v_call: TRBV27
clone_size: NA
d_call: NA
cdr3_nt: TGTGCCAGCAGCCGGGGGAAGAGGGAGGAGCAGTACTTC
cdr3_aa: CASSRGKREEQYF

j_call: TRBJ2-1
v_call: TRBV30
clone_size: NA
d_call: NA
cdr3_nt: TGTGCCTGGAGGATTCCAGGGGCCTACAATGAGCAGTTCTTC
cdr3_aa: CAWRIPGAYNEQFF

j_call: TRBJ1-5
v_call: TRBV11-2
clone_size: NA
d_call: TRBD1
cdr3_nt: TGTGCCAGCAGTGGGACAGGGAGCAATCAGCCCCAGCATTTT
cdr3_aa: CASSGTGSNQPQHF

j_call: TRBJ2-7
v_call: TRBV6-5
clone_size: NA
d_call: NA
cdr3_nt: TGTGCCAGCAGTTACCGGGAGTTCTCCTACGAGCAGTACTTC
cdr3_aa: CASSYREFSYEQYF

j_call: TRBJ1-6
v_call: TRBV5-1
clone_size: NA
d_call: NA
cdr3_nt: TGCGCCAGCAGCTTGTCCAGGGTTAATTCACCCCTCCACTTT
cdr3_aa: CASSLSRVNSPLHF

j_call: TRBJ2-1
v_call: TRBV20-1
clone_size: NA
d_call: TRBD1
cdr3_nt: TGCAGTGCTAGTGGAGGCAGGGGGTACAATGAGCAGTTCTTC
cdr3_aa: CSASGGRGYNEQFF

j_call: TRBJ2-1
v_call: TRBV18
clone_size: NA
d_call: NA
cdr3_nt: TGTGCCAGCTCCCTCATTCGAGAGTATGAGCAGTTCTTC
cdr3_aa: CASSLIREYEQFF

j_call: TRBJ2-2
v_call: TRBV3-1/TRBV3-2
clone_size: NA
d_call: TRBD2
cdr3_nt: TGTGCCAGCAGCCAATTTGGCGGGAGGGCCGCCGGGGAGCTGTTTTTT
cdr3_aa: CASSQFGGRAAGELFF

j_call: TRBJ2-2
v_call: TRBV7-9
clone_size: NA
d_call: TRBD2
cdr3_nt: TGTGCCAGCAGCTTCCAGCGGGAGTTGGGCGGGGAGCTGTTTTTT
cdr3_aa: CASSFQRELGGELFF

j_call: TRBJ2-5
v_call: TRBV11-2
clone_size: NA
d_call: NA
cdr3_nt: TGTGCCAGCAGCCCCTCGGGGGTTTGGGAGACCCAGTACTTC
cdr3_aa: CASSPSGVWETQYF

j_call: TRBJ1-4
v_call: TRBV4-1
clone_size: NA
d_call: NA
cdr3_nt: TGCGCCAGCAGCCAAGATGGGGGGGGTAATGAAAAACTGTTTTTT
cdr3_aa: CASSQDGGGNEKLFF

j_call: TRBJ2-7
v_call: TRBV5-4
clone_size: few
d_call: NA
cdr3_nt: TGTGCCAGCAGCTTGGGTGGCAGAACATCCTACGAGCAGTACTTC
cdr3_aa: CASSLGGRTSYEQYF

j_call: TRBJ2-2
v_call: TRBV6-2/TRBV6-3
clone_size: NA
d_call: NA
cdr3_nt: TGTGCCAGCAGTTACATCGTCAGTGAATCCGCGAACACCGGGGAGCTGTTTTTT
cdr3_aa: CASSYIVSESANTGELFF

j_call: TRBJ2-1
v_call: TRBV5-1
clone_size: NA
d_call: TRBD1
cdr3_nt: TGCGCCAGCAGCTTACGCGGGACAGGGGATTCCTACAATGAGCAGTTCTTC
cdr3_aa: CASSLRGTGDSYNEQFF

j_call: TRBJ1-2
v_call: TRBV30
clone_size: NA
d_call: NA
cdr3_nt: TGTGCCTGGGGTGGGCAGGGCGATGGCTACACCTTC
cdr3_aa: CAWGGQGDGYTF

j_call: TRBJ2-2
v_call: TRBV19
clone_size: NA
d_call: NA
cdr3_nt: TGTGCCAGTCTCAGCCGGGCGGGCACCGGGGAGCTGTTTTTT
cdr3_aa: CASLSRAGTGELFF

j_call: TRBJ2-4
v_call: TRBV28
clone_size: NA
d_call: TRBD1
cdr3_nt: TGTGCCAGCAGAGATACTGGACAGGGGCTAACCAAAAACATTCAGTACTTC
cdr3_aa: CASRDTGQGLTKNIQYF

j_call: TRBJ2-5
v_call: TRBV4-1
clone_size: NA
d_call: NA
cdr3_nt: TGCGCCAGCAGCCAGACAGGATCGAAGGGAGAGACCCAGTACTTC
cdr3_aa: CASSQTGSKGETQYF

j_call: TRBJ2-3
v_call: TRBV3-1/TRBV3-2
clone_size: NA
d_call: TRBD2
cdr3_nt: TGTGCCAGCAGCCAACCTGGGGGGGGTACCCCAGATACGCAGTATTTT
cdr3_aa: CASSQPGGGTPDTQYF

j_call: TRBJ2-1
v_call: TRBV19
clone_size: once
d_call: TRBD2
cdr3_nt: TGTGCCAGTAGTATACAGGCTAGCGGGAACAATGAGCAGTTCTTC
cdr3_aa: CASSIQASGNNEQFF

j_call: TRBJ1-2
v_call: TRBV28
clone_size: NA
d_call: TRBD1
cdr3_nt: TGTGCCAGCAACACACCCGGGACAGGATCTTCTGGCTACACCTTC
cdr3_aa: CASNTPGTGSSGYTF

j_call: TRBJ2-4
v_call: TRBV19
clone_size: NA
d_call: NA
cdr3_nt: TGTGCCAGCCGGCAGGGTCCACTCCTTCAAGACATTCAGTACTTC
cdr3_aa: CASRQGPLLQDIQYF

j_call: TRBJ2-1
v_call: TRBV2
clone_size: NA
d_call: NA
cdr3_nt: TGTGCCAGCAGCGGGAAACGGGTCCTCAGCAATGAGCAGTTCTTC
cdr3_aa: CASSGKRVLSNEQFF

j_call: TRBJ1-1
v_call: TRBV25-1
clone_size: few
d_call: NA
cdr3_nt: TGTGCCAGCAGTGAGGGGACTTTTGGAGCTTTCTTT
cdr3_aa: CASSEGTFGAFF

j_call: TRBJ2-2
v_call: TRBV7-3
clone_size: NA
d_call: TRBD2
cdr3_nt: TGTGCCAGCAGCCGCGGGGGCGGGGAGCTGTTTTTT
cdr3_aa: CASSRGGGELFF

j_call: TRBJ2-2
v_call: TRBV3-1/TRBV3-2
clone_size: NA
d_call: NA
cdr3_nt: TGTGCCAGCAGCCAAGATCCGGGAAGCGGGGAGCTGTTTTTT
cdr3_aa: CASSQDPGSGELFF

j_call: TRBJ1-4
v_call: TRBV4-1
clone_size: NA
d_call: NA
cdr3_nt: TGCGCCAGCAGCCAAGACCTCGGCAGGGATAATGAAAAACTGTTTTTT
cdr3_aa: CASSQDLGRDNEKLFF

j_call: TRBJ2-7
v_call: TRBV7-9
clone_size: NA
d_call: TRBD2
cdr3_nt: TGTGCCAGCAGCTCAAGCGGGACCCCCCCCTACGAGCAGTACTTC
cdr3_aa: CASSSSGTPPYEQYF

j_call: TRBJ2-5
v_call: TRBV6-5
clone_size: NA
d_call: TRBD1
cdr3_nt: TGTGCCAGCAGAACCCCGGGACAGGGGCACTTC
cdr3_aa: CASRTPGQGHF

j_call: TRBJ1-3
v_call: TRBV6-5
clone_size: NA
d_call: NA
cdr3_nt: TGTGCCAGCACTTCCACGTCTAGCACCATATATTTT
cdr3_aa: CASTSTSSTIYF

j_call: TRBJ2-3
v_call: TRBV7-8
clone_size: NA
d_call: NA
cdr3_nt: TGTGCCAGCAGCTACGAGGGGGTAGGCACAGATACGCAGTATTTT
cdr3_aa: CASSYEGVGTDTQYF

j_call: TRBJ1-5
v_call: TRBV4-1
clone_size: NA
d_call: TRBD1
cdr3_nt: TGCGCCAGCAGCCAAAGTCCCGGGACAGTGGGCAATCAGCCCCAGCATTTT
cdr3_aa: CASSQSPGTVGNQPQHF

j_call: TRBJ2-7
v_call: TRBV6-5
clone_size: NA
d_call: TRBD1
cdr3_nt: TGTGCCAGCATAGGACAGGGAAACGAGCAGTACTTC
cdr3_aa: CASIGQGNEQYF

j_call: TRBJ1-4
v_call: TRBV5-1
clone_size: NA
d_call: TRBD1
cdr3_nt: TGCGCCAGCAGCTTGGCGACAGGGGACGAAGAAAAACTGTTTTTT
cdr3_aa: CASSLATGDEEKLFF

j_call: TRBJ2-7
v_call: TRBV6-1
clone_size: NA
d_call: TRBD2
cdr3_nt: TGTGCCAGCAGTGAAACGGGGGGGATCTACGAGCAGTACTTC
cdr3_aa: CASSETGGIYEQYF

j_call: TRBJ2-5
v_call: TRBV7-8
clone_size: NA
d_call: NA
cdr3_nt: TGTGCCAGCAGCTTCAACAGGGCTAGGGAGACCCAGTACTTC
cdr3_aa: CASSFNRARETQYF

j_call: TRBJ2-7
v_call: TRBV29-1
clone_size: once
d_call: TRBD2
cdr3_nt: TGCAGCGTTGAACTAGCGGGGTCAACCTACGAGCAGTACTTC
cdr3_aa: CSVELAGSTYEQYF

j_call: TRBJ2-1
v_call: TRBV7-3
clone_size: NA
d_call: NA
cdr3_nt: TGTGCCAGCAGCTTAAACCCCCTCGGTGAGCAGTTCTTC
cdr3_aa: CASSLNPLGEQFF

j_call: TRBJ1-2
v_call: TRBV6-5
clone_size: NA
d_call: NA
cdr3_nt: TGTGCCAGCAGTTACTCAGTGGAGAGAAACTATGGCTACACCTTC
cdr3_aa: CASSYSVERNYGYTF

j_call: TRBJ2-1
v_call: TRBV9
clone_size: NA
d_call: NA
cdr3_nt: TGTGCCAGCAGCGTGGACCCCCGGGGGAGTAACAATGAGCAGTTCTTC
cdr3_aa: CASSVDPRGSNNEQFF

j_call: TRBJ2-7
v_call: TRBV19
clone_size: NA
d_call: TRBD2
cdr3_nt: TGTGCCAGTAGTATGCTAGCGGGAGGTTCCTACGAGCAGTACTTC
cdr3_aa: CASSMLAGGSYEQYF